What follows are 15 T cell receptor beta chains derived from one specimen sequenced in a study of human T cells and chemical hapten exposure. Specified time point: pre-sensitization, week 0. Treatment given: therapeutic diphenylcyclopropenone sensitization with weekly scalp DPC. From the RACE reads, TCRdb called clonotypes with MiXCR, one entry per CDR3 protein. The repertoire holds under 400,000 distinct CDR3 sequences, with 4% to 6% as singletons. The specimen was whole blood, collected in connection with sensitization to the hapten diphenylcyclopropenone (DPC). These receptors were collected from a woman aged 45-60 years with alopecia areata. Some clones in this sample may be carry-over from other donors' samples.

This rearrangement joins TRBV27 to TRBJ2-7, with D perhaps matching TRBD2 (6 bases). In germline, CDR1 is MNHEY, CDR2 SMNVEV (reference sequence). The CDR3 length is 14 residues. V lost 5 bases to trimming and J lost 5 bases, with 16 bases between them. The CDR3 region has the DNA TGTGCCAGCAGTGCACCGGGGAGGCTCAACGAGCAGTACTTC. Its translation: CASSAPGRLNEQYF.

This clonotype has just a few counts. The V and J genes are TRBV27 and TRBJ1-2; D gene unclear. CDR3 length: 13 residues. V was cut by 6 bases and J by 5 bases, with 13 bases left in between. The germline gives CDR1 MNHEY, CDR2 SMNVEV (reference sequence). CDR3 coding DNA: TGTGCCAGCAGCCCTAACGAAGCTTATGGCTACACCTTC. It codes for CASSPNEAYGYTF.

This clonotype was seen many times. The chain recombines TRBV7-9 with TRBJ1-3, with 9 bases matching TRBD1. V lost 2 bases to trimming and J lost 2 bases; unmatched junction nucleotides: 1. Germline V CDR1 and CDR2: SEHNR, FQNEAQ (reference sequence). The CDR3 consists of 15 residues. This CDR3 is CASSLWTGAGNTIYF. The CDR3 bases are TGTGCCAGCAGCTTATGGACAGGGGCTGGAAACACCATATATTTT.

At least ten counts were recorded for this clonotype. The chain employs TRBV5-1 and TRBJ2-5; D may be TRBD1 or TRBD2 (5 bases each). CDR3 length: 15 residues. CDR1 and CDR2 (germline): SGHRS, YFSETQ. The V gene lost 0 bases and the J gene lost 2 bases, with 11 bases spanning the gap. The CDR3 loop reads CASSLVGTQQETQYF. CDR3 DNA: TGCGCCAGCAGCTTGGTTGGGACGCAACAAGAGACCCAGTACTTC.

The table lists this clonotype with many counts. The V call is TRBV28, the J call TRBJ2-7; 9 positions match TRBD2. CDR1 is MDHEN and CDR2 is SYDVKM in the germline V gene. This CDR3 spans 15 amino acids. V lost 11 bases and J lost 3; bases outside the gene matches: 14. The DNA for the CDR3 is TGTGCCTCCTACCCCCGGCTAGCGGGAATCTACGAGCAGTACTTC. Protein: CASYPRLAGIYEQYF. Complete variable domain (other parts from reference TRBV28 and TRBJ2-7): DVKVTQSSRYLVKRTGEKVFLECVQDMDHENMFWYRQDPGLGLRLIYFSYDVKMKEKGDIPEGYSVSREKKERFSLILESASTNQTSMYLCASYPRLAGIYEQYFGPGTRLTVT.

CDR3 bases: TGTGCCAGCAGCCACCTAGCGGGGATGACCTACAATGAGCAGTTCTTC. It encodes CASSHLAGMTYNEQFF. The V gene is TRBV4-2, the J gene TRBJ2-1, with 9 positions matching TRBD2. Trimming removed 3 bases from V and 2 bases from J; junction bases left unmatched: 5. This CDR3 has 16 residues. CDR1 LGHNA and CDR2 YNFKEQ come from the germline V gene.

This clonotype has ten or more counts. J is TRBJ2-3 and V is TRBV10-2; no clear D. Between the trimmed V and J ends, which lost 3 bases and 4 bases, there was a span of 14 bases. The germline V gene has CDR1 WSHSY and CDR2 SAAADI. This CDR3 contains 15 residues. The chain's CDR3 is CASSEWAQPSDTQYF. CDR3 bases: TGCGCCAGCAGTGAATGGGCCCAACCATCAGATACGCAGTATTTT.

The J gene is TRBJ2-5, the V gene TRBV4-2; TRBD2 agrees at 10 bases. The CDR3 is 18 amino acids. Germline assignment: CDR1 LGHNA and CDR2 YNFKEQ. V dropped 0 bases and J dropped 5; count of bases not matched to a gene: 12. In nucleotides, the CDR3 is TGTGCCAGCAGCCAAGATAGGACGGCTAGCGGGAGTGGGGAGACCCAGTACTTC. Translation gives CASSQDRTASGSGETQYF.

This clonotype has ten or more counts. This chain's CDR3 is CARSLRTSPAGELFF. In DNA, the CDR3 is TGTGCCAGGTCACTAAGGACTTCCCCCGCCGGGGAGCTGTTTTTT. The chain combines TRBV2 with TRBJ2-2; D perhaps matches TRBD2 (5 bases). There are 15 residues in the CDR3. The V gene's germline CDR1 is SNHLY and CDR2 FYNNEI. V was pared by 9 bases and J by 6 bases, with 20 bases between.

This clonotype showed up many times. CDR3 nucleotides: TGTGCCAGCAGCCCGTACCCCCAAGGCACAGATACGCAGTATTTT. It encodes CASSPYPQGTDTQYF. V and J are TRBV7-2 and TRBJ2-3; D unresolved. V was clipped by 5 bases and J by 1 base, with 13 bases between them. The CDR3 spans 15 residues. From germline, CDR1 is SGHTA and CDR2 FQGNSA.

The chain couples TRBV12-3 or TRBV12-4 to TRBJ1-2; TRBD1 might be the D (5 bases). CDR3 length: 16 residues. Between the trimmed V and J ends, which lost 4 bases and 1 base, there was a span of 16 bases. CDR3 sequence (DNA): TGTGCCAGCAGTTGGGGTTCAGGGCAGTATAACTATGGCTACACCTTC. It codes for CASSWGSGQYNYGYTF.

The V call is TRBV5-4, the J call TRBJ2-3, with D uncertain. Per germline, CDR1 SGHNT and CDR2 YYREEE (reference sequence). V was cut by 1 base and J by 2 bases, with 11 bases left in between. The CDR3 spans 15 residues. Written as DNA, the CDR3 is TGTGCCAGCAGCTTGCTGCCTTCGAACACAGATACGCAGTATTTT. Amino acid sequence: CASSLLPSNTDTQYF. The variable domain in full, with the rest retrieved from reference TRBV5-4 and TRBJ2-3, is ETGVTQSPTHLIKTRGQQVTLRCSSQSGHNTVSWYQQALGQGPQFIFQYYREEENGRGNFPPRFSGLQFPNYSSELNVNALELDDSALYLCASSLLPSNTDTQYFGPGTRLTVL.

This clonotype has more than one count but fewer than ten. The V and J genes are TRBV28 and TRBJ2-3; TRBD1 matches at 10 bases. With 7 bases clipped from V and 5 bases from J, the junction kept 12 bases outside the gene matches. Germline V CDR1 and CDR2: MDHEN, SYDVKM. The CDR3 is 16 amino acids. The CDR3 is CASIPLDRGREDTQYF. In DNA, the CDR3 is TGTGCCAGCATCCCCCTCGACAGGGGGCGCGAAGATACGCAGTATTTT.

This clonotype was seen ten or more times. V and J are TRBV20-1 and TRBJ2-7; D may be TRBD1 or TRBD2 (6 bases each). The CDR3 has 15 amino acids. The germline CDR1 and CDR2 sequences are DFQATT and SNEGSKA (reference sequence). Trimming cost V 5 bases and J 6 bases, with 23 bases left between them. The CDR3 loop reads CSALDGGTFGSEQYF. The CDR3, as DNA: TGCAGTGCTTTAGACGGGGGCACATTCGGGTCCGAGCAGTACTTC.

The table lists this clonotype with many counts. This chain links TRBV10-2 with TRBJ2-3; tentatively, D is TRBD2 (7 bases). Germline V lookup: CDR1 WSHSY, CDR2 SAAADI. The CDR3 length is 14 residues. V lost 3 bases to trimming and J lost 4 bases, with 11 bases between them. CDR3 DNA: TGCGCCAGCAGTGATAGGGGGGGCGCAGATACGCAGTATTTT. Encoded protein: CASSDRGGADTQYF.